The source of this TCR beta chain is a study of blood T cell repertoires in COVID-19. Study in general: The samples span acute and convalescent COVID-19 from the United States, Italy and Spain.

Assay: immunoSEQ multiplex PCR; the TCRdb copy retains only in-frame clones and omits some. Here the sample spans 160,000 or so clones, more than 80% being singletons. This CDR3 is built from 14 residues. With 6 bases clipped from V and 5 bases from J, the junction kept 6 bases outside the gene matches. Germline CDR1 MDHEN, CDR2 SYDVKM. The specimen was peripheral blood. The receptor's source is a woman in her 40s with acute or convalescent COVID-19. J is TRBJ2-2 and V is TRBV28; 7 positions agree with TRBD1. CDR3 DNA: TGTGCCAGCAGGCGAGGACAGGTGACCGGGGAGCTGTTTTTT. It yields the protein CASRRGQVTGELFF.